A selection of T cell receptor beta chains follows, all from one sample in a study of shared clonotypes between healthy human individuals. This table comes from immunoSEQ multiplex PCR, and its TCRdb copy is limited to in-frame clones, with some not included. The sample carries approximately 320,000 clones, 74% recorded once. The sequenced material came from memory CD4+ T cells sorted from blood. The source is a man aged 25-40 years in good health. CDR3s include the opening cysteine and the closing phenylalanine or tryptophan. Clone size is stated in some rows and not others, as once, few, many or a class when expanded.

J gene	clone size	V gene	CDR3 protein
TRBJ2-7	NA	TRBV5-3	CARSLSGGAYEQYF
TRBJ1-2	NA	TRBV28	CASGDSNYGYTF
TRBJ1-1	NA	TRBV5-1	CASRYRDRAEAFF
TRBJ2-7	NA	TRBV10-3	CASGRTYEQYF
TRBJ2-4	NA	TRBV6-6	CASSNNWGTKNIQYF
TRBJ1-3	few	TRBV2	CASSVQGPGNTIYF
TRBJ2-1	NA	TRBV5-4	CASSSQTGINEQFF
TRBJ1-1	NA	TRBV11-2	CASSLVDGEAFF
TRBJ2-3	NA	TRBV7-3	CASSPSGGSTDTQYF
TRBJ2-4	NA	TRBV28	CASSLRPRVAGFIQYF
TRBJ2-7	NA	TRBV5-4	CASSSGGSLYEQYF
TRBJ1-5	NA	TRBV9	CASSVDGNQPQHF
TRBJ1-2	few	TRBV30	CAWSVRYGYTF
TRBJ2-1	NA	TRBV2	CASSPSSGIVGEQFF
TRBJ1-2	NA	TRBV7-6	CASSSRKTYGYTF
TRBJ1-1	NA	TRBV7-2	CASIKGGRVNTEAFF
TRBJ1-5	NA	TRBV18	CASSPQNTGASNQPQHF
TRBJ2-6	few	TRBV7-9	CASSLEGHRGNANVLTF
TRBJ2-5	NA	TRBV27	CASSATSVVLTQYF
TRBJ2-5	NA	TRBV7-2	CASGGGTSGSRETQYF
TRBJ2-5	few	TRBV6-1	CASSRDLQETQYF
TRBJ2-7	NA	TRBV28	CASNEGGFSSYEQYF